This T cell receptor (beta chain) was documented in a study of T cells in narcolepsy. This CDR3 has 14 residues. V lost 4 bases and J lost 8, with 18 bases in between. The germline V gene encodes CDR1 SGHRS and CDR2 YFSETQ. This clone was detected a few times. Its antigen remains unidentified. Measured with immunoSEQ multiplex PCR; TCRdb has only the in-frame clones, and not every one. The table includes tens of thousands of clones, 70% to 80% detected once. Study results and limitations: Same-patient CSF and blood CD4+ T cell clonotypes included HCRT-specific and TRIB2-specific autoreactive ones.

This TCR was sampled from a human donor in good health. The chain uses TRBV5-1 and TRBJ1-2; D not resolved. The sample consisted of memory (CD45RA-) CD4+ T cells from blood. CDR3 sequence (DNA): TGCGCCAGCAGCGAGGGAGACCAAAGCGGGGGCTACACCTTC. Residues: CASSEGDQSGGYTF.